This T cell receptor (beta chain) was obtained from a study of blood T cell repertoires in COVID-19. Some clones are missing from TCRdb's copy, which holds only in-frame ones; the method was immunoSEQ multiplex PCR. The sample contains 250,000 to 350,000 clones, approximately 89% of which appear only once. The CDR3 is made up of 15 amino acids. Per the germline V gene, CDR1 is MNHEY and CDR2 is SVGAGI. Trimming removed 9 bases from V and 0 bases from J, with 18 bases in between. The TCR sequence derives from a woman in her 50s who had recovered from COVID-19. Sequencing was done on a sample of peripheral blood. The chain recombines TRBV6-5 with TRBJ2-7; D is perhaps TRBD1 (6 bases). The CDR3 reads CASHSGTKSSYEQYF. The CDR3 region has the DNA TGTGCCAGTCACTCCGGGACAAAAAGCTCCTACGAGCAGTACTTC.